What follows are 2 T cell receptor beta chains derived from one specimen sequenced in a study of shared clonotypes between healthy human individuals. Repertoires were generated with immunoSEQ multiplex PCR, while TCRdb's copy carries only in-frame clones and drops some. The data contain millions of clones, 85% to 95% of them singletons. The sequenced sample consisted of naive CD4+ T cells sorted from blood. Indicated subset: CD45RA+ positively selected. Receptors were obtained from a young man in good health.

The V call is TRBV5-6, the J call TRBJ2-7, with D perhaps matching TRBD2 (6 bases). Germline values: CDR1 SGHDT, CDR2 YYEEEE. V was cut by 7 bases and J by 0 bases, with 11 bases left in between. This CDR3 is built from 13 residues. CDR3 in DNA: TGTGCCAGCTTCCGGACTACCTCCTACGAGCAGTACTTC. Translating it yields CASFRTTSYEQYF.

The chain couples TRBV6-1 to TRBJ1-2; 9 nucleotides line up with TRBD1. The CDR3 length is 16 residues. CDR1 and CDR2 from the germline V gene are MNHNS and SASEGT. V was pared by 4 bases and J by 7 bases, with 13 bases of the junction left unmatched. CDR3: CASSVTGGVLKFGYTF. As DNA, the CDR3 is TGTGCCAGCAGTGTGACAGGGGGTGTGTTAAAGTTTGGCTACACCTTC.